This T cell receptor beta chain was sequenced in a study of T cell changes during pregnancy in multiple sclerosis. Libraries were prepared by immunoSEQ multiplex PCR; TCRdb keeps only in-frame clonotypes and omits some of them. The sample contains 35,000 or so clones, about 90% of which appear only once. The CDR3 sequence is 19 residues long. CDR1 is SGHRS and CDR2 is YFSETQ in the germline V gene. The junction had 16 bases not matched to a gene; V was cut back by 4 bases and J by 2 bases. The chain recombines TRBV5-1 with TRBJ2-2; 8 bases line up with TRBD1. The receptor was isolated from a female donor in good health, enrolled as a control in a pregnancy study. The source was CD4+ T cells from peripheral blood mononuclear cells, collected in the third trimester of pregnancy. CDR3 in DNA: TGCGCCAGCAGCCCGAGGACAGGGTTTTCGTTAAGAAACACCGGGGAGCTGTTTTTT. This translates into CASSPRTGFSLRNTGELFF.